This T cell receptor (beta chain) was captured by sequencing in a study of shared clonotypes between healthy human individuals. Overall study results and limits: Since donors were few, the genetic and exposure-history diversity represented was limited.

V lost 5 bases and J 0 bases, leaving 14 bases between the germline ends. Germline CDR1 reads SGHAT; CDR2 reads FQDESV (reference sequence). The CDR3 totals 16 residues. A remark on this clone: Its antigen is not known.

TCRdb keeps only in-frame clones here, not all; method: immunoSEQ multiplex PCR. The sample consists of some 350,000 clones, over 65% of them appearing once. The TCR sequence derives from a man aged 25-45 years in good health. Sequencing input: memory CD4+ T cells sorted from blood. The subset was: CD45RA-negative fraction. V is TRBV11-1 and J is TRBJ1-3; D is unclear. The CDR3 loop reads CASSNLPGSSGNTIYF. The CDR3 coding sequence is TGTGCCAGCAGCAACCTGCCAGGCAGCTCTGGAAACACCATATATTTT.